This TCR beta chain derives from a study of T cell repertoires in cytomegalovirus infection. Overall study context: CMV epitopes in the study were HLA-C-restricted (recently identified) and HLA-B-restricted (well studied). Whole-study results and caveats: It was HLA-C-restricted CMV-specific TCR beta clonotypes that dominated the response ex vivo.

This clonotype was seen at least ten times. The antigen remains undetermined. V dropped 5 bases and J dropped 3 bases, with 14 bases sitting between them. There are 14 residues in the CDR3. Germline V gene lookup returns CDR1 SGHTA and CDR2 FQGNSA. TCRdb itself ran the reads through MiXCR, one entry per CDR3 protein. The sample gives about 340,000 distinct CDR3 sequences, approximately 32% of which show up once; roughly 20% is in the top ten. This clonotype was sampled from a human donor in good health (CMV status not recorded). Some clones in this sample may be carry-over from other donors' samples. The sequenced sample was cultured PBMCs, obtained from culture after CMV antigen stimulation. This chain connects TRBV7-2 to TRBJ2-7, with D hard to call. CDR3 protein: CASSNSNSLYEQYF. The CDR3 region has the DNA TGTGCCAGCAGCAACAGCAACTCCCTCTACGAGCAGTACTTC.